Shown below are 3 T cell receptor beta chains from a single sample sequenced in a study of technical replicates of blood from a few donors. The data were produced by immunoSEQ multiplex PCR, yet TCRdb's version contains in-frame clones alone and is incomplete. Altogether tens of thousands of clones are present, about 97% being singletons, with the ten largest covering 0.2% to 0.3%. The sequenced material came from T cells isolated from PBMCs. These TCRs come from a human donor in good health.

The CDR3 bases are TGTGCCAGTAGTTCACCAGGGGAAGCTAATGAAAAACTGTTTTTT. It is translated as CASSSPGEANEKLFF. The gene calls are TRBV19 and TRBJ1-4; tentative D call: TRBD1 (6 bases). V was cut by 5 bases and J by 3 bases, with 13 bases left in between. Germline CDR1 LNHDA, CDR2 SQIVND (reference sequence). The length of the CDR3 is 15 residues. Full variable domain (missing parts from reference TRBV19 and TRBJ1-4): DGGITQSPKYLFRKEGQNVTLSCEQNLNHDAMYWYRQDPGQGLRLIYYSQIVNDFQKGDIAEGYSVSREKKESFPLTVTSAQKNPTAFYLCASSSPGEANEKLFFGSGTQLSVL.

In DNA form, the CDR3 reads TGTGCCAGCATTCGGGGGGGAGAGACCCAGTACTTC. This encodes CASIRGGETQYF. The chain uses TRBV6-1 and TRBJ2-5; 8 bases map to TRBD2. V gave up 7 bases and J gave up 4 bases; unmatched junction bases: 2. The CDR3 runs 12 residues. Per germline, CDR1 MNHNS and CDR2 SASEGT.

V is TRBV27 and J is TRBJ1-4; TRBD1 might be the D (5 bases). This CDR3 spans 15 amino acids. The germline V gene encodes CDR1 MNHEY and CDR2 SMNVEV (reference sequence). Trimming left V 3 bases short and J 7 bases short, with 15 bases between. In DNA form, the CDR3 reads TGTGCCAGCAGTTTCGTAGGTCAAAGGGGTGAAAAACTGTTTTTT. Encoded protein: CASSFVGQRGEKLFF.